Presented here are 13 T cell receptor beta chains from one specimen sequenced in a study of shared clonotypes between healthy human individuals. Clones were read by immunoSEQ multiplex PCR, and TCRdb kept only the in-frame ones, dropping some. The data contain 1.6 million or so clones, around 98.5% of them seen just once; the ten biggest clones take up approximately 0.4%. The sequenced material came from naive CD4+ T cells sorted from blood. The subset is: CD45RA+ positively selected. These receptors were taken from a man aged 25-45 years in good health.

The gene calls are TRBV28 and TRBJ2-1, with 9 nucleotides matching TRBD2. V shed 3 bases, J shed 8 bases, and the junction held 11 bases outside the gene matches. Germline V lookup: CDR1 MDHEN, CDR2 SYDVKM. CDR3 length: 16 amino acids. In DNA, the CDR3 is TGTGCCAGCAGTTTGTCGGTTAGCGGGAGTAGCGATGAGCAGTTCTTC. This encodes CASSLSVSGSSDEQFF.

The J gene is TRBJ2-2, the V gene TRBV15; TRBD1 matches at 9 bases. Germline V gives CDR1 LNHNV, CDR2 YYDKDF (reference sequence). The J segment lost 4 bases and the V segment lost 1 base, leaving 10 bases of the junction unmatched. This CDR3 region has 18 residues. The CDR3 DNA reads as TGTGCCACCAGCAGAGGGTTGAGGGAGACAGGGGGCACCGGGGAGCTGTTTTTT. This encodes CATSRGLRETGGTGELFF.

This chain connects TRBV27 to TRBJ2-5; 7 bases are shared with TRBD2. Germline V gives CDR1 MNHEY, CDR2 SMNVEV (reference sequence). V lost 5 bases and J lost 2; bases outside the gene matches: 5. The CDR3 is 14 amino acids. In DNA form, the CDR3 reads TGTGCCAGCAGTAGGGAGGGAGTGCAAGAGACCCAGTACTTC. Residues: CASSREGVQETQYF.

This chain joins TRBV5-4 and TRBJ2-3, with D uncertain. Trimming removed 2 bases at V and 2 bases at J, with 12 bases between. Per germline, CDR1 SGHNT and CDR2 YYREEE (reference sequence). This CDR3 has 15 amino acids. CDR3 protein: CASSFGRIHTDTQYF. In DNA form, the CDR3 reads TGTGCCAGCAGCTTCGGGCGAATCCACACAGATACGCAGTATTTT. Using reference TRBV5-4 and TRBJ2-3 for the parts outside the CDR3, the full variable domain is ETGVTQSPTHLIKTRGQQVTLRCSSQSGHNTVSWYQQALGQGPQFIFQYYREEENGRGNFPPRFSGLQFPNYSSELNVNALELDDSALYLCASSFGRIHTDTQYFGPGTRLTVL.

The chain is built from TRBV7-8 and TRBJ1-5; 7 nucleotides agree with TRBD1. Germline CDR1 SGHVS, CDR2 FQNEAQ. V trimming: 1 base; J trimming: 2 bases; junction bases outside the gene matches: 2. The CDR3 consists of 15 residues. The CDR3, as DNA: TGTGCCAGCAGCTTAGACAGGGGTCGCAATCAGCCCCAGCATTTT. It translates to CASSLDRGRNQPQHF.

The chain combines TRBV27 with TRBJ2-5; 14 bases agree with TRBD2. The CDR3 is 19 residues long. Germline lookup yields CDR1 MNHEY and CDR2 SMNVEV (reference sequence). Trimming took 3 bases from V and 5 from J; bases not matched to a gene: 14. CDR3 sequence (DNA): TGTGCCAGCAGTTTCCTGAGGACTAGCGGGAGGCCGTTAGGGGAGACCCAGTACTTC. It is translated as CASSFLRTSGRPLGETQYF.

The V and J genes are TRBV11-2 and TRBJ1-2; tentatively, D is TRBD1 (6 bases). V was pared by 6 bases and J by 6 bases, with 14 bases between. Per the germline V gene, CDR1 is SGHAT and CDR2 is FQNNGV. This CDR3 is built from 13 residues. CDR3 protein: CASRLTGADGYTF. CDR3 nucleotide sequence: TGTGCCAGCAGGCTGACAGGCGCGGATGGCTACACCTTC.

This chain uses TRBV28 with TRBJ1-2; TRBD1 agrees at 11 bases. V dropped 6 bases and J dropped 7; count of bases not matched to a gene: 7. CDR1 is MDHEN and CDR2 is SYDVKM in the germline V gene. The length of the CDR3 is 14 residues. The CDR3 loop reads CASRLSDRGPGYTF. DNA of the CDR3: TGTGCCAGCAGACTATCGGACAGGGGGCCTGGCTACACCTTC.

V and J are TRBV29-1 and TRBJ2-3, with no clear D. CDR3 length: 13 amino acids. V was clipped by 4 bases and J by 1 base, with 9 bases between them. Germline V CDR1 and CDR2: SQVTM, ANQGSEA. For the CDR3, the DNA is TGCAGCGTTGCTGCAACAGGCACAGATACGCAGTATTTT. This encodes CSVAATGTDTQYF.

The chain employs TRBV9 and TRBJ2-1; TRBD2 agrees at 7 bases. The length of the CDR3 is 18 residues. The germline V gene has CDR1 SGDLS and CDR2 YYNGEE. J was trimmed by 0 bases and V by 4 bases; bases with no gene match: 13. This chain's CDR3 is CASSYSGGRRRSYNEQFF. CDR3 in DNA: TGTGCCAGCAGCTACTCAGGCGGGAGAAGGCGCTCCTACAATGAGCAGTTCTTC.

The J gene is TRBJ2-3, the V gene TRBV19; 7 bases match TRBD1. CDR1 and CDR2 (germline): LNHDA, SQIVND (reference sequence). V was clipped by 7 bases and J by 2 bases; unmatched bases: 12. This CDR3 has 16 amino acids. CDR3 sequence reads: CASTTLGGSTTDTQYF. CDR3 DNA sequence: TGTGCCAGTACCACCCTAGGGGGCAGCACCACAGATACGCAGTATTTT.

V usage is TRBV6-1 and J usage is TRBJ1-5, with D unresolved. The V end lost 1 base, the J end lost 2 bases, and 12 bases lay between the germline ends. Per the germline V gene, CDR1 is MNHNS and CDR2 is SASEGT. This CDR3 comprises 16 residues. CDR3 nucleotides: TGTGCCAGCAGTGAAGGCTCGGGAAAGGGCAATCAGCCCCAGCATTTT. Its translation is CASSEGSGKGNQPQHF.

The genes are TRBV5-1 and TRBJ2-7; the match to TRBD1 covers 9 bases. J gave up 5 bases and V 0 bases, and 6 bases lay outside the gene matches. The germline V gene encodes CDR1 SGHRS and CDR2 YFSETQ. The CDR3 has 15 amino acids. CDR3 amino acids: CASSLETGGIHEQYF. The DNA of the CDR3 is TGCGCCAGCAGCTTGGAGACAGGGGGGATCCACGAGCAGTACTTC.